Listed below are T cell receptor beta chains from one sample, sequenced in a study of T cell responses to AZD1222 COVID-19 vaccine. Sequenced by immunoSEQ multiplex PCR; TCRdb stores in-frame clones only, minus some. The sample yields approximately 140,000 clones, more than 70% seen once. Sequenced material: peripheral blood, taken on day 0 of AZD1222 vaccination. The origin of the receptors is an adult in good health. Both conserved end residues are part of each CDR3. The D gene is left open where the match is weak. A clone size is listed for some rows: how often the clone was seen (once, few, many), or a class if it is expanded.

d_gene: NA; j_gene: TRBJ2-1; abundance: NA; v_gene: TRBV24-1; CDR3aa: CATSDPGGWGDNEQFF; CDR3nt: TGTGCCACCAGTGATCCCGGGGGATGGGGCGACAATGAGCAGTTCTTC
d_gene: NA; j_gene: TRBJ2-1; abundance: NA; v_gene: TRBV12-3/TRBV12-4; CDR3aa: CASSLRRLEQFF; CDR3nt: TGTGCCAGCAGTTTACGGCGTCTTGAGCAGTTCTTC
d_gene: TRBD1; j_gene: TRBJ2-1; abundance: NA; v_gene: TRBV15; CDR3aa: CATSRGTGFSSYNEQFF; CDR3nt: TGTGCCACCAGCAGGGGGACAGGCTTTAGCTCCTACAATGAGCAGTTCTTC
d_gene: TRBD2; j_gene: TRBJ2-7; abundance: NA; v_gene: TRBV9; CDR3aa: CASSPLSGGSTYEQYF; CDR3nt: TGTGCCAGCAGCCCCCTGAGCGGGGGTTCTACCTACGAGCAGTACTTC
d_gene: TRBD1; j_gene: TRBJ2-7; abundance: NA; v_gene: TRBV7-8; CDR3aa: CASSSGTGTSYEQYF; CDR3nt: TGTGCCAGCAGCTCTGGGACAGGAACCTCCTACGAGCAGTACTTC
d_gene: NA; j_gene: TRBJ1-6; abundance: NA; v_gene: TRBV7-2; CDR3aa: CASSLAGPAWNSPLHF; CDR3nt: TGTGCCAGCAGCTTAGCGGGGCCAGCTTGGAATTCACCCCTCCACTTT
d_gene: TRBD1; j_gene: TRBJ1-2; abundance: few; v_gene: TRBV2; CDR3aa: CASTIPLTGGDYGYTF; CDR3nt: TGTGCCAGCACGATCCCCCTCACAGGGGGAGACTATGGCTACACCTTC
d_gene: TRBD1; j_gene: TRBJ2-1; abundance: NA; v_gene: TRBV9; CDR3aa: CASSGTGFNEQFF; CDR3nt: TGTGCCAGCAGCGGGACAGGGTTCAATGAGCAGTTCTTC
d_gene: TRBD1; j_gene: TRBJ1-2; abundance: once; v_gene: TRBV19; CDR3aa: CASSRTGDYGYTF; CDR3nt: TGTGCCAGTAGCCGAACAGGGGACTATGGCTACACCTTC
d_gene: NA; j_gene: TRBJ1-6; abundance: NA; v_gene: TRBV5-4; CDR3aa: CASSPTINSRIGNSPLHF; CDR3nt: TGTGCCAGCAGCCCGACCATCAACAGCAGAATTGGTAATTCACCCCTCCACTTT
d_gene: TRBD1; j_gene: TRBJ2-7; abundance: NA; v_gene: TRBV7-8; CDR3aa: CASSYSYLGTVESYEQYF; CDR3nt: TGTGCCAGCAGCTATAGTTACCTCGGGACAGTCGAATCATACGAGCAGTACTTC
d_gene: TRBD1; j_gene: TRBJ2-7; abundance: NA; v_gene: TRBV30; CDR3aa: CAWSLGQGVYEQYF; CDR3nt: TGTGCCTGGAGTCTTGGACAGGGGGTCTACGAGCAGTACTTC
d_gene: NA; j_gene: TRBJ2-6; abundance: NA; v_gene: TRBV19; CDR3aa: CASSRAGYSSGANVLTF; CDR3nt: TGTGCCAGTAGCCGGGCAGGGTATTCCTCTGGGGCCAACGTCCTGACTTTC
d_gene: NA; j_gene: TRBJ1-2; abundance: NA; v_gene: TRBV9; CDR3aa: CASSPRADLDYGYTF; CDR3nt: TGTGCCAGCAGCCCCAGGGCGGATCTTGACTATGGCTACACCTTC
d_gene: TRBD1; j_gene: TRBJ1-1; abundance: NA; v_gene: TRBV11-2; CDR3aa: CASSIDRGVTEAFF; CDR3nt: TGTGCCAGCTCTATTGACAGGGGGGTCACTGAAGCTTTCTTT
d_gene: NA; j_gene: TRBJ2-7; abundance: NA; v_gene: TRBV28; CDR3aa: CASTRPGGEQYF; CDR3nt: TGTGCCAGCACTCGACCCGGGGGCGAGCAGTACTTC
d_gene: NA; j_gene: TRBJ1-1; abundance: NA; v_gene: TRBV7-7; CDR3aa: CASSPVAGEGTEAFF; CDR3nt: TGTGCCAGCAGCCCCGTGGCAGGGGAAGGCACTGAAGCTTTCTTT
d_gene: NA; j_gene: TRBJ2-7; abundance: NA; v_gene: TRBV6-5; CDR3aa: CASRSTTYEQYF; CDR3nt: TGTGCCAGCAGGAGTACCACCTACGAGCAGTACTTC
d_gene: NA; j_gene: TRBJ1-5; abundance: NA; v_gene: TRBV6-5; CDR3aa: CASSYVKGSSQHF; CDR3nt: TGTGCCAGCAGTTACGTGAAGGGGTCGTCCCAGCATTTT
d_gene: TRBD1; j_gene: TRBJ1-2; abundance: NA; v_gene: TRBV6-2/TRBV6-3; CDR3aa: CASSYYDRDSLRFNYGYTF; CDR3nt: TGTGCCAGCAGTTACTACGACCGGGACAGCCTCCGATTTAACTATGGCTACACCTTC
d_gene: TRBD2; j_gene: TRBJ2-7; abundance: NA; v_gene: TRBV3-1/TRBV3-2; CDR3aa: CASSRGGASYEQYF; CDR3nt: TGTGCCAGCAGCCGCGGGGGGGCCTCTTACGAGCAGTACTTC
d_gene: NA; j_gene: TRBJ2-7; abundance: NA; v_gene: TRBV19; CDR3aa: CASSIDHRGYYEQYF; CDR3nt: TGTGCCAGTAGTATAGATCATCGGGGCTACTACGAGCAGTACTTC
d_gene: NA; j_gene: TRBJ2-7; abundance: NA; v_gene: TRBV28; CDR3aa: CASSFGQLEQYF; CDR3nt: TGTGCCAGCAGTTTTGGTCAGCTCGAGCAGTACTTC
d_gene: TRBD1; j_gene: TRBJ1-6; abundance: NA; v_gene: TRBV3-1/TRBV3-2; CDR3aa: CASSHSGGLNSPLHF; CDR3nt: TGTGCCAGCAGCCACTCAGGGGGCCTCAATTCACCCCTCCACTTT
d_gene: NA; j_gene: TRBJ1-6; abundance: once; v_gene: TRBV11-3; CDR3aa: CASSLSGTNSPLHF; CDR3nt: TGTGCCAGCAGCCTATCAGGGACGAATTCACCCCTCCACTTT
d_gene: TRBD1; j_gene: TRBJ1-3; abundance: NA; v_gene: TRBV4-1; CDR3aa: CASSRNRGQNSGNTIYF; CDR3nt: TGCGCCAGCAGCCGCAACAGGGGGCAGAACTCTGGAAACACCATATATTTT
d_gene: NA; j_gene: TRBJ2-2; abundance: NA; v_gene: TRBV6-4; CDR3aa: CASSDRDGTGELFF; CDR3nt: TGTGCCAGCAGTGACCGGGACGGCACCGGGGAGCTGTTTTTT
d_gene: TRBD1; j_gene: TRBJ1-2; abundance: NA; v_gene: TRBV27; CDR3aa: CASSLRRTGFTYGYTF; CDR3nt: TGTGCCAGCAGTTTAAGGCGGACAGGGTTTACCTATGGCTACACCTTC
d_gene: NA; j_gene: TRBJ2-5; abundance: NA; v_gene: TRBV20-1; CDR3aa: CSASPGQETQYF; CDR3nt: TGCAGTGCTAGTCCGGGACAAGAGACCCAGTACTTC
d_gene: NA; j_gene: TRBJ1-1; abundance: NA; v_gene: TRBV28; CDR3aa: CASSTGPLSTEAFF; CDR3nt: TGTGCCAGCAGTACCGGGCCCCTAAGCACTGAAGCTTTCTTT
d_gene: TRBD2; j_gene: TRBJ2-2; abundance: NA; v_gene: TRBV7-2; CDR3aa: CASSPDRGVGELFF; CDR3nt: TGTGCCAGCAGCCCAGACCGGGGGGTCGGGGAGCTGTTTTTT
d_gene: TRBD1; j_gene: TRBJ1-4; abundance: NA; v_gene: TRBV7-9; CDR3aa: CASSRRWQGEGKLFF; CDR3nt: TGTGCCAGCAGCAGACGGTGGCAGGGGGAAGGAAAACTGTTTTTT
d_gene: NA; j_gene: TRBJ1-1; abundance: NA; v_gene: TRBV18; CDR3aa: CASSPLSGRGNTEAFF; CDR3nt: TGTGCCAGCTCACCACTATCGGGCAGGGGGAACACTGAAGCTTTCTTT
d_gene: TRBD1; j_gene: TRBJ1-4; abundance: once; v_gene: TRBV4-2; CDR3aa: CASSKLGQGDEKLFF; CDR3nt: TGTGCCAGCAGTAAACTAGGACAGGGGGATGAAAAACTGTTTTTT
d_gene: TRBD1; j_gene: TRBJ1-2; abundance: NA; v_gene: TRBV18; CDR3aa: CASSFMGQGSDGYTF; CDR3nt: TGTGCCAGCTCATTCATGGGACAGGGTAGCGATGGCTACACCTTC
d_gene: TRBD1; j_gene: TRBJ2-1; abundance: NA; v_gene: TRBV7-9; CDR3aa: CAGRQGIVNEQFF; CDR3nt: TGTGCCGGAAGACAGGGGATCGTGAATGAGCAGTTCTTC
d_gene: NA; j_gene: TRBJ1-1; abundance: NA; v_gene: TRBV7-2; CDR3aa: CASSLGTSNTEAFF; CDR3nt: TGTGCCAGCAGCTTAGGGACGTCGAACACTGAAGCTTTCTTT
d_gene: NA; j_gene: TRBJ1-1; abundance: NA; v_gene: TRBV27; CDR3aa: CASKSGGGLQTEAFF; CDR3nt: TGTGCCAGCAAATCAGGAGGGGGGCTGCAAACTGAAGCTTTCTTT
d_gene: TRBD2; j_gene: TRBJ2-7; abundance: NA; v_gene: TRBV7-9; CDR3aa: CASSLGLESAEQYF; CDR3nt: TGTGCCAGCAGCCTGGGACTAGAGAGTGCCGAGCAGTACTTC
d_gene: NA; j_gene: TRBJ1-1; abundance: once; v_gene: TRBV18; CDR3aa: CASSPPGEGRTEAFF; CDR3nt: TGTGCCAGCTCACCACCGGGAGAGGGAAGGACTGAAGCTTTCTTT
d_gene: TRBD1; j_gene: TRBJ1-2; abundance: NA; v_gene: TRBV12-3/TRBV12-4; CDR3aa: CASSLTVGGGYTF; CDR3nt: TGTGCCAGCAGTTTAACGGTAGGGGGCGGCTACACCTTC
d_gene: NA; j_gene: TRBJ1-5; abundance: NA; v_gene: TRBV28; CDR3aa: CASSLTQGVGNQPQHF; CDR3nt: TGTGCCAGCAGTTTAACTCAGGGAGTAGGCAATCAGCCCCAGCATTTT
d_gene: TRBD1; j_gene: TRBJ1-1; abundance: NA; v_gene: TRBV6-5; CDR3aa: CASCRQGGNTEAFF; CDR3nt: TGTGCCAGCTGTCGACAGGGAGGGAACACTGAAGCTTTCTTT
d_gene: NA; j_gene: TRBJ1-2; abundance: NA; v_gene: TRBV18; CDR3aa: CASSLHPILHYGYTF; CDR3nt: TGTGCCAGCTCACTGCACCCGATCCTACACTATGGCTACACCTTC
d_gene: NA; j_gene: TRBJ2-7; abundance: once; v_gene: TRBV21-1; CDR3aa: CASSSGTVYEQYF; CDR3nt: TGTGCCAGCAGCAGCGGGACAGTCTACGAGCAGTACTTC
d_gene: NA; j_gene: TRBJ2-1; abundance: NA; v_gene: TRBV7-2; CDR3aa: CASSLASGRNEQFF; CDR3nt: TGTGCCAGCAGCTTAGCTAGTGGACGCAATGAGCAGTTCTTC